This T cell receptor (beta chain) emerged from a study of OX40 agonist ivuxolimab in advanced cancers. Points from the study as a whole: Low normalized T-cell clonal expansion was additionally recorded for some nonresponders.

Notes on this clone: The antigen remains undetermined.

The CDR3 has 16 amino acids. Deletions cut 1 base from V and 2 bases from J, with 11 bases between. Germline V gene data show CDR1 as MDHEN and CDR2 as SYDVKM. Only in-frame clones appear in the TCRdb table, and some are missing; sequencing was by immunoSEQ multiplex PCR. This sample has about 30,000 clones, with around 82% found just once. Any history of autoimmune disease or systemic immunosuppression disqualified patients. The rearrangement links TRBV28 to TRBJ2-2; weak D call: TRBD1 (6 bases). This specimen was CD4+ or CD8+ T cells sorted from blood, taken in a trial of the OX40 agonist ivuxolimab. This TCR was sampled from an adult with an advanced solid tumor such as melanoma, head and neck, liver or kidney cancer. The CDR3 here is CASSLLGQTNTGELFF. Here the CDR3 DNA reads TGTGCCAGCAGTTTATTAGGACAGACTAACACCGGGGAGCTGTTTTTT.